This T cell receptor (beta chain) was captured in a study of T cells in Graves' hyperthyroidism and ophthalmopathy. RNA transcripts were the template for amplifying TCR beta CDR3 regions. A first-round RT-PCR of the TCR CDR3 used the HTBI primer set. TCRdb re-called the multiplex PCR reads through MiXCR, storing one row per CDR3 protein. The table records some 600,000 distinct CDR3 sequences, approximately 14% of them present only once. This clonotype was found many times. CDR3 length equals 14 residues. Per the germline V gene, CDR1 is MNHNS and CDR2 is SASEGT. Trimming pared 5 bases from V and 5 bases from J, leaving 15 bases between.

Material: blood. The source of this sequence is a woman aged 25 to 39 with Graves' hyperthyroidism that later progressed to Graves' ophthalmopathy. This chain links TRBV6-1 with TRBJ1-1, with D possibly TRBD1 on 5 matching bases. This CDR3 reads CASSLGAPLTEAFF. CDR3 DNA sequence: TGTGCCAGCAGTCTCGGGGCGCCGTTGACTGAAGCTTTCTTT.